This T cell receptor beta chain was recorded in a study of cytomegalovirus exposure and HLA in healthy donors. This clone has more than one count but fewer than ten. The PCR had 60 Vbeta and 13 Jbeta primers. Assay used: immunoSEQ multiplex PCR; TCRdb lists only in-frame clones, some missing. The repertoire holds 60,000 to 70,000 clones, with less than 70% as singletons. The specimen sequenced was PBMCs. The source is a woman aged 45-59 years in good health and CMV-seronegative.

This chain's CDR3 is CASSSWGASGSAGEQFF. The CDR3 bases are TGTGCCAGCAGCTCATGGGGGGCTAGCGGGAGTGCAGGTGAGCAGTTCTTC. V gene TRBV13 combines with J gene TRBJ2-1, with 10 bases that match TRBD2. The CDR3 is 17 residues long. V trimming: 4 bases; J trimming: 9 bases; junction bases outside the gene matches: 15. Per the germline V gene, CDR1 is PRHDT and CDR2 is FYEKMQ (reference sequence).